The 24 T cell receptor beta chains presented below share a single source sample, sequenced in a study of post-analysis software for immune sequencing data. Findings and caveats of the study: Patients used roughly five TRBV segments, including TRBV5-6, TRBV5-1 and TRBV20-1, more often than controls.

No antigen has been assigned to these receptors. Unique molecular identifiers featured in each of the TCR beta cDNA libraries. Each CDR3 protein is one row after TCRdb ran MiXCR on the PCR reads. The repertoire holds hundreds of thousands of distinct CDR3 sequences, with approximately 60% as singletons. The sample comprised blood. Receptors originate from a girl aged 2-10 years with multiple sclerosis.

The table lists this clonotype with a count of one. The J gene is TRBJ2-1, the V gene TRBV19; D perhaps matches TRBD2 (6 bases). Trimming left V 5 bases short and J 10 bases short, with 12 bases between. The CDR3 has 12 amino acids. Germline-derived CDR1 and CDR2 are LNHDA and SQIVND (reference sequence). For the CDR3, the DNA is TGTGCCAGTAGTTCAATAGCGGAGGAGCAGTTCTTC. This gives the protein CASSSIAEEQFF.

The rearrangement links TRBV5-1 to TRBJ1-5; no firm D call. This CDR3 has 12 amino acids. CDR1 and CDR2 (germline): SGHRS, YFSETQ. Trimming stripped 0 bases from V and 6 bases from J, with 4 bases between. This chain's CDR3 is CASSLGPQPQHF. DNA of the CDR3: TGCGCCAGCAGCTTGGGTCCTCAGCCCCAGCATTTT. Variable domain in full (rest from reference TRBV5-1 and TRBJ1-5): KAGVTQTPRYLIKTRGQQVTLSCSPISGHRSVSWYQQTPGQGLQFLFEYFSETQRNKGNFPGRFSGRQFSNSRSEMNVSTLELGDSALYLCASSLGPQPQHFGDGTRLSIL.

The gene calls are TRBV20-1 and TRBJ1-1, with D tentatively TRBD1 (6 bases). Germline-derived CDR1 and CDR2 are DFQATT and SNEGSKA (reference sequence). V dropped 5 bases and J dropped 1 base, with 14 bases sitting between them. The CDR3 length is 14 residues. The CDR3 region has the DNA TGCAGTGCTGGAGCCGGGGGGGCGAACACTGAAGCTTTCTTT. It yields the protein CSAGAGGANTEAFF.

The CDR3 DNA reads as TGCAGTGCTAGGGACAGTAGTCAGCCCCAGCATTTT. Translation: CSARDSSQPQHF. V usage is TRBV20-1 and J usage is TRBJ1-5, with a tentative D call TRBD1 (6 bases). The V gene lost 3 bases and the J gene lost 6 bases, with 9 bases spanning the gap. The germline V gene encodes CDR1 DFQATT and CDR2 SNEGSKA (reference sequence). CDR3 length: 12 amino acids.

CDR3 sequence: CASSVTGWMGTEAFF. The DNA of the CDR3 is TGTGCCAGCAGCGTCACGGGATGGATGGGCACTGAAGCTTTCTTT. The chain recombines TRBV7-3 with TRBJ1-1, with no clear D. CDR1 is SGHTA, CDR2 FQGTGA, per germline. The CDR3 loop spans 15 amino acids. The V gene lost 5 bases and the J gene lost 4 bases, with 17 bases spanning the gap.

This sequence joins TRBV6-2 or TRBV6-3 and TRBJ2-7; D assignment may be TRBD1 or TRBD2 (5 bases each). The assigned J gene may be wrong: the sequence end matches TRBJ2-5 better. CDR3 length: 16 amino acids. Germline V gene data show CDR1 as MNHEY and CDR2 as SVGEGT. Written as DNA, the CDR3 is TGTGCCAGCAGCCCCATCCGGGACGGGGTCGGAGAGACCCAGTACTTC. Translation: CASSPIRDGVGETQYF.

The V call is TRBV25-1, the J call TRBJ2-1; TRBD1 is a possible D gene (5 bases). Germline-derived CDR1 and CDR2 are MGHDK and SYGVNS. This CDR3 is 16 amino acids long. Trimming removed 3 bases at V and 0 bases at J, with 12 bases between. This CDR3 is CASSDPTGSSYNEQFF. CDR3 DNA sequence: TGTGCCAGCAGTGACCCCACAGGTTCCTCCTACAATGAGCAGTTCTTC.

This clonotype has a single count. V is TRBV11-2 and J is TRBJ2-6; TRBD2 might be the D (6 bases). Germline assignment: CDR1 SGHAT and CDR2 FQNNGV. V was trimmed by 9 bases and J by 4 bases, leaving 31 bases between them. This CDR3 spans 20 amino acids. CDR3 sequence reads: CASSRTLRGPGGAGANVLTF. Written as DNA, the CDR3 is TGTGCCAGTAGCCGGACGTTGAGGGGACCCGGGGGAGCCGGGGCCAACGTCCTGACTTTC.

V usage is TRBV25-1 and J usage is TRBJ2-7; D is undetermined. Germline CDR1 is MGHDK and CDR2 is SYGVNS. Trimming shortened V by 2 bases and J by 4 bases, and 24 bases separated the two germline ends. The CDR3 loop spans 18 amino acids. The CDR3 sequence is CASSEPQPPVPTMYEQYF. CDR3 bases: TGTGCCAGCAGTGAACCGCAGCCCCCCGTCCCAACCATGTACGAGCAGTACTTC.

This clonotype has only a few counts. This chain links TRBV2 with TRBJ1-2; 11 nucleotides agree with TRBD1. Germline V lookup: CDR1 SNHLY, CDR2 FYNNEI. With V trimmed by 5 bases and J by 2 bases, 4 bases remained unmatched. The CDR3 extends over 15 amino acids. The chain's CDR3 is CASSIRTGGNYGYTF. CDR3 sequence (DNA): TGTGCCAGCAGTATAAGGACAGGGGGCAACTATGGCTACACCTTC.

This clonotype was seen more than once but under ten times. The chain combines TRBV9 with TRBJ1-4, with 7 bases lining up with TRBD1. The V gene end was trimmed by 7 bases and the J gene end by 2 bases; junction bases not matched to a gene: 5. Germline CDR1 is SGDLS and CDR2 is YYNGEE. The CDR3 runs to 14 residues. CDR3 sequence reads: CASARGNTNEKLFF. CDR3 coding DNA: TGTGCCAGCGCCAGGGGGAACACTAATGAAAAACTGTTTTTT. The complete variable domain, with remaining parts taken from reference TRBV9 and TRBJ1-4, reads DSGVTQTPKHLITATGQRVTLRCSPRSGDLSVYWYQQSLDQGLQFLIQYYNGEERAKGNILERFSAQQFPDLHSELNLSSLELGDSALYFCASARGNTNEKLFFGSGTQLSVL.

The J gene is TRBJ2-5, the V gene TRBV14; D remains ambiguous. Germline V gene data show CDR1 as SGHDN and CDR2 as FVKESK. The ends were cut back, 0 bases at V and 5 bases at J, with 10 bases in the middle. The CDR3 totals 14 residues. CDR3 sequence: CASSQEGSWETQYF. The CDR3, as DNA: TGTGCCAGCAGCCAAGAAGGCAGCTGGGAGACCCAGTACTTC.

The chain couples TRBV2 to TRBJ1-2, with no clear D. There are 13 residues in the CDR3. Trimming stripped 0 bases from V and 10 bases from J, with 12 bases between. Germline-derived CDR1 and CDR2 are SNHLY and FYNNEI. The CDR3 DNA reads as TGTGCCAGCAGTGAAGCAGACCTCCTAGCCTACACCTTC. It translates to CASSEADLLAYTF.

In this sample, this clonotype turned up many times. The V and J genes are TRBV7-6 and TRBJ2-7; D not certain. The CDR3 is 12 amino acids. The V gene's germline CDR1 is SGHVS and CDR2 FNYEAQ. V lost 5 bases, J lost 3 bases, and 8 bases lay in between. The CDR3, as DNA: TGTGCCAGCAGCGATGACATCTACGAGCAGTACTTC. Its protein is CASSDDIYEQYF.

The genes are TRBV7-2 and TRBJ1-1; D is ambiguous. The CDR3 runs 15 residues. V was shortened by 4 bases and J by 2 bases, with 14 bases between the two germline ends. CDR1 SGHTA and CDR2 FQGNSA come from the germline V gene. The CDR3 nucleotides read TGTGCCAGCAGCTACTATACGCAGAGAAACACTGAAGCTTTCTTT. Translated, it gives CASSYYTQRNTEAFF.

V and J are TRBV5-1 and TRBJ2-5, with 9 bases aligning to TRBD1. In germline, CDR1 is SGHRS, CDR2 YFSETQ. The CDR3 contains 15 residues. V shed 4 bases and J 3 bases; nucleotides not matched to a gene: 7. The CDR3 coding sequence is TGCGCCAGCAGCGCCGGGACAGGGATTGAAGAGACCCAGTACTTC. Its protein product is CASSAGTGIEETQYF.

This rearrangement joins TRBV30 to TRBJ2-1; 9 bases agree with TRBD2. Germline V gives CDR1 GTSNPN, CDR2 SVGIG (reference sequence). V trimming: 1 base; J trimming: 8 bases; junction bases outside the gene matches: 9. The CDR3 length is 15 residues. In DNA form, the CDR3 reads TGTGCCTGGAGTGAAGGGCGGGGGGGCCAGGATGAGCAGTTCTTC. This sequence encodes CAWSEGRGGQDEQFF.

The V gene is TRBV12-3 or TRBV12-4, the J gene TRBJ2-3; D not certain. The CDR3 is 15 amino acids. V was cut by 6 bases and J by 3 bases, with 16 bases left in between. The CDR3: CASSIHSPRTDTQYF. The CDR3 DNA reads TGTGCCAGCAGCATCCACTCGCCGCGAACAGATACGCAGTATTTT.

This chain uses TRBV12-3 or TRBV12-4 with TRBJ2-1; no firm D call. The CDR3 sequence is 14 residues long. The ends were cut back, 6 bases at V and 0 bases at J, with 9 bases in the middle. This chain's CDR3 is CASSHSSSYNEQFF. The DNA of the CDR3 is TGTGCCAGCAGCCATTCCAGCTCCTACAATGAGCAGTTCTTC.

V and J are TRBV6-1 and TRBJ2-1; TRBD1 matches at 11 bases. Germline CDR1 is MNHNS and CDR2 is SASEGT. CDR3 size: 18 residues. Trimming at V came to 4 bases and at J to 4 bases, leaving 12 bases not matched to a gene. DNA of the CDR3: TGTGCCAGCAGTGTCAAACTTCCCGGGACAGGGGGATACAATGAGCAGTTCTTC. Translating gives CASSVKLPGTGGYNEQFF.

V gene TRBV5-1 combines with J gene TRBJ2-5, with TRBD2 matching over 8 bases. The V gene's germline CDR1 is SGHRS and CDR2 YFSETQ. V lost 5 bases, J lost 5 bases, and 5 bases stayed unmatched. CDR3 length: 13 residues. The CDR3 is CASRRGADETQYF. The CDR3 coding sequence is TGCGCCAGCAGGCGGGGGGCTGACGAGACCCAGTACTTC.

This clonotype was detected ten times or more. The chain joins TRBV27 to TRBJ2-3; D is unclear. Trimming shortened V by 4 bases and J by 6 bases, and 8 bases separated the two germline ends. The CDR3 has 12 amino acids. Germline lookup yields CDR1 MNHEY and CDR2 SMNVEV (reference sequence). The CDR3 loop is CASSYLGDTQYF. The CDR3 DNA is TGTGCCAGCAGTTACCTTGGGGATACGCAGTATTTT.

Here the CDR3 DNA reads TGTGCCAGCAGTAATTATCCGACAGGGACCCCCGGGGAGCAGTACTTC. As protein: CASSNYPTGTPGEQYF. V usage is TRBV21-1 and J usage is TRBJ2-4; whether TRBD1, the table's D call, matches the DNA was not checked. TRBV21-1 is marked as a pseudogene. The CDR3 is made up of 16 amino acids.

The rearrangement joins TRBV5-1 to TRBJ2-3; 10 bases map to TRBD2. V gave up 1 base and J gave up 2 bases; unmatched junction bases: 4. This CDR3 is 16 amino acids long. Germline V CDR1 and CDR2: SGHRS, YFSETQ. DNA for the CDR3: TGCGCCAGCAGCTTGTCTCTAGCGGGGGACACAGATACGCAGTATTTT. Translating gives CASSLSLAGDTDTQYF.